These 23 T cell receptor beta chains came from one sample sequenced in a study of blood T cell repertoires in COVID-19. The table came from immunoSEQ multiplex PCR; TCRdb's copy has only in-frame clones and leaves some out. The sample contains 90,000 to 100,000 clones, 84% of which appear only once. Sample: peripheral blood. All receptors derive from a man in his 70s with active or convalescent COVID-19.

This chain uses TRBV4-1 with TRBJ1-1; the match to TRBD1 covers 11 bases. Unmatched junction bases numbered 10, after V lost 3 bases and J lost 4 bases. This CDR3 has 17 amino acids. The V gene's germline CDR1 is MGHRA and CDR2 YSYEKL. CDR3 DNA: TGCGCCAGCAGCCAGGGGACAGGGGGATATGGGGGCACTGAAGCTTTCTTT. Translation gives CASSQGTGGYGGTEAFF.

The chain has TRBV7-2 and TRBJ2-7, with 9 bases matching TRBD1. Losses at the gene ends were 5 bases for V and 4 bases for J; bases not matched to a gene: 6. The CDR3 has 14 amino acids. The V gene's germline CDR1 is SGHTA and CDR2 FQGNSA. The CDR3 protein is CASSLNRGLYEQYF. CDR3 nucleotide sequence: TGTGCCAGCAGCCTAAACAGGGGGCTATACGAGCAGTACTTC.

The chain combines TRBV4-2 with TRBJ2-3; D gene ambiguous. V was clipped by 1 base and J by 6 bases, with 11 bases between them. This CDR3 is 14 amino acids long. In germline, CDR1 is LGHNA, CDR2 YNFKEQ. The CDR3, as DNA: TGTGCCAGCAGCCAAGTAGGCGGATTGGATACGCAGTATTTT. Translated, it gives CASSQVGGLDTQYF.

The chain joins TRBV6-1 to TRBJ2-5; TRBD1 might be the D (6 bases). V gave up 4 bases and J gave up 2 bases, with 17 bases separating them. CDR3 length: 16 amino acids. Germline CDR1 MNHNS, CDR2 SASEGT. CDR3 amino acids: CASSGPDREAQETQYF. CDR3 bases: TGTGCCAGCAGTGGCCCGGACAGAGAAGCACAAGAGACCCAGTACTTC.

This sequence joins TRBV27 and TRBJ1-4; D is possibly TRBD1 (5 bases). Trimming removed 4 bases from V and 5 bases from J, with 14 bases in between. Looked up from germline, CDR1 is MNHEY and CDR2 is SMNVEV (reference sequence). This CDR3 has 15 residues. The CDR3 spells CASSSWGHGNEKLFF. The CDR3 nucleotides are TGTGCCAGCAGTTCATGGGGCCACGGCAATGAAAAACTGTTTTTT.

The CDR3 nucleotides read TGTGCCAGCAGCTTACGGGGGTCGGGGAACACTGAAGCTTTCTTT. This sequence encodes CASSLRGSGNTEAFF. The rearrangement links TRBV5-4 to TRBJ1-1, with D possibly TRBD1 on 5 matching bases. CDR1 SGHNT and CDR2 YYREEE come from the germline V gene (reference sequence). The CDR3 runs to 15 residues. V shed 2 bases and J shed 1 base, with 12 bases lying between them.

This chain joins TRBV28 and TRBJ1-3, with no clear D. There are 14 residues in the CDR3. The V and J ends lost 5 bases and 2 bases respectively, with 10 bases between them. Germline lookup yields CDR1 MDHEN and CDR2 SYDVKM. For the CDR3, the DNA is TGTGCCAGCAGTAGAGGGAATACTGGAAACACCATATATTTT. Its protein is CASSRGNTGNTIYF.

V and J are TRBV7-3 and TRBJ2-6; weak D call: TRBD1 (5 bases). The germline CDR1 and CDR2 sequences are SGHTA and FQGTGA. Trimming removed 5 bases at V and 4 bases at J, with 15 bases between. This CDR3 has 16 residues. The CDR3 nucleotides read TGTGCCAGCAGCCCCACTTCAGGGAACGGGGCCAACGTCCTGACTTTC. This codes for CASSPTSGNGANVLTF.

The J gene is TRBJ2-3, the V gene TRBV9, with 8 bases that match TRBD2. Per germline, CDR1 SGDLS and CDR2 YYNGEE. With 0 bases clipped from V and 2 bases from J, the junction kept 17 bases outside the gene matches. CDR3 length: 20 amino acids. In nucleotides, the CDR3 is TGTGCCAGCAGCGTAGGCGGTTTTTCCCGGGGGGGCGAACTCACAGATACGCAGTATTTT. This codes for CASSVGGFSRGGELTDTQYF.

DNA for the CDR3: TGTGCCAGCTCACTGGACAGGCGGGGTGATACGCAGTATTTT. Translation gives CASSLDRRGDTQYF. V and J are TRBV18 and TRBJ2-3, with D perhaps TRBD1 (7 bases). Germline assignment: CDR1 KGHSH and CDR2 LQKENI. Trimming removed 4 bases at V and 6 bases at J, with 14 bases between. This CDR3 comprises 14 residues. Complete variable domain (other parts from reference TRBV18 and TRBJ2-3): NAGVMQNPRHLVRRRGQEARLRCSPMKGHSHVYWYRQLPEEGLKFMVYLQKENIIDESGMPKERFSAEFPKEGPSILRIQQVVRGDSAAYFCASSLDRRGDTQYFGPGTRLTVL.

This clone came up once. The chain employs TRBV11-2 and TRBJ2-7; D ambiguous. The germline V and J ends were trimmed by 1 base and 5 bases, with 6 bases remaining between them. The CDR3 has 12 residues. Germline loops: CDR1 SGHAT, CDR2 FQNNGV. The CDR3: CASSLGSDEQYF. As DNA, the CDR3 is TGTGCCAGCAGCTTAGGCAGTGACGAGCAGTACTTC. The full variable domain, rest sourced from reference TRBV11-2 and TRBJ2-7, is EAGVAQSPRYKIIEKRQSVAFWCNPISGHATLYWYQQILGQGPKLLIQFQNNGVVDDSQLPKDRFSAERLKGVDSTLKIQPAKLEDSAVYLCASSLGSDEQYFGPGTRLTVT.

The rearrangement joins TRBV5-5 to TRBJ2-3; 7 positions match TRBD1. In germline, CDR1 is SGHKS, CDR2 YYEKEE (reference sequence). V dropped 3 bases and J dropped 0; count of bases not matched to a gene: 4. The CDR3 covers 15 residues. The CDR3 sequence: CASSYRQGSTDTQYF. The CDR3 DNA follows: TGTGCCAGCAGCTACAGACAGGGAAGCACAGATACGCAGTATTTT.

The chain carries TRBV5-1 and TRBJ1-4, with 11 bases identical to TRBD1. Germline assignment: CDR1 SGHRS and CDR2 YFSETQ. Trimming at V came to 5 bases and at J to 4 bases, leaving 7 bases not matched to a gene. The CDR3 has 16 residues. In nucleotides, the CDR3 is TGCGCCAGCAGTGGACAGGGGGCGGCGATTAATGAAAAACTGTTTTTT. Its translation is CASSGQGAAINEKLFF.

The chain combines TRBV7-2 with TRBJ1-4; unclear D gene. V gave up 2 bases and J gave up 8 bases, with 9 bases separating them. CDR3 length: 13 amino acids. Germline CDR1 SGHTA, CDR2 FQGNSA. CDR3 bases: TGTGCCAGCAGCTTAAGCCGAAACGAAAAACTGTTTTTT. Its translation is CASSLSRNEKLFF.

The gene calls are TRBV6-5 and TRBJ2-2; no firm D call. The germline CDR1 and CDR2 sequences are MNHEY and SVGAGI. The CDR3 sequence is 13 residues long. V was shortened by 5 bases and J by 7 bases, with 11 bases between the two germline ends. This CDR3 reads CASSPPGYGELFF. The CDR3 bases are TGTGCCAGCAGTCCCCCGGGTTACGGGGAGCTGTTTTTT.

The rearrangement joins TRBV6-2 or TRBV6-3 to TRBJ2-3; the D is unclear. CDR1 is MNHEY and CDR2 is SVGEGT in the germline V gene. The CDR3 is made up of 12 amino acids. V was pared by 2 bases and J by 3 bases, with 3 bases between. The CDR3 loop reads CASSYRTDTQYF. DNA for the CDR3: TGTGCCAGCAGTTACCGGACAGATACGCAGTATTTT.

The table lists this clone with a count of one. This chain joins TRBV5-5 and TRBJ2-7, with 7 bases fitting TRBD1. Trimming cost V 6 bases and J 3 bases; bases outside gene matches: 9. Germline values: CDR1 SGHKS, CDR2 YYEKEE (reference sequence). The CDR3 covers 14 residues. The CDR3 here is CASTVDRVGYEQYF. For the CDR3, the DNA is TGTGCCAGCACCGTCGACAGGGTAGGCTACGAGCAGTACTTC.

CDR3: CASSPKTGVRNTEAFF. CDR3 nucleotide sequence: TGCGCCAGCAGCCCCAAAACAGGGGTCCGAAACACTGAAGCTTTCTTT. The J gene is TRBJ1-1, the V gene TRBV5-1, with 7 bases lining up with TRBD1. The CDR3 sequence is 16 residues long. The V and J ends lost 4 bases and 2 bases, in that order; junction bases with no gene match: 11. Germline CDR1 is SGHRS and CDR2 is YFSETQ.

V is TRBV5-8 and J is TRBJ1-1; D might be TRBD1 (5 bases). The ends were cut back, 2 bases at V and 4 bases at J, with 9 bases in the middle. The CDR3 runs 13 residues. Germline loops: CDR1 SGHTS, CDR2 YDEGEE. The CDR3 here is CASSFVQGTEAFF. Written as DNA, the CDR3 is TGTGCCAGCAGCTTTGTCCAGGGCACTGAAGCTTTCTTT.

This chain joins TRBV18 and TRBJ1-2, with no clear D. V dropped 5 bases and J dropped 4 bases, with 5 bases sitting between them. CDR3 length: 11 amino acids. Germline CDR1 and CDR2: KGHSH and LQKENI. The CDR3 coding sequence is TGTGCCAGCTCAGGAGGCTATGGCTACACCTTC. It is translated as CASSGGYGYTF. The variable domain in full, with the rest retrieved from reference TRBV18 and TRBJ1-2, is NAGVMQNPRHLVRRRGQEARLRCSPMKGHSHVYWYRQLPEEGLKFMVYLQKENIIDESGMPKERFSAEFPKEGPSILRIQQVVRGDSAAYFCASSGGYGYTFGSGTRLTVV.

The V and J genes are TRBV11-3 and TRBJ2-5; D is perhaps TRBD1 or TRBD2 (9 bases each). Germline V gene data show CDR1 as SGHNT and CDR2 as YENEEA. This CDR3 spans 19 amino acids. V was clipped by 5 bases and J by 0 bases, with 25 bases between them. CDR3 region: CASSPGQGLASGDQETQYF. For the CDR3, the DNA is TGTGCCAGCAGCCCGGGACAGGGCTTGGCTAGCGGGGACCAAGAGACCCAGTACTTC.

This sequence joins TRBV19 and TRBJ2-5; 10 bases fit TRBD2. The J segment lost 5 bases and the V segment lost 5 bases, leaving 2 bases of the junction unmatched. Germline CDR1 LNHDA, CDR2 SQIVND (reference sequence). This CDR3 is 13 amino acids long. CDR3 sequence: CASSVSGGETQYF. CDR3 nucleotide sequence: TGTGCCAGTAGTGTTAGCGGGGGGGAGACCCAGTACTTC.

The chain carries TRBV28 and TRBJ2-4; a possible D gene is TRBD2 (5 bases). Trimming stripped 8 bases from V and 0 bases from J, with 14 bases between. In germline, CDR1 is MDHEN, CDR2 SYDVKM. There are 15 residues in the CDR3. CDR3 in amino acids: CASAIGVIAKNIQYF. In nucleotides, the CDR3 is TGTGCCAGCGCGATCGGGGTAATAGCCAAAAACATTCAGTACTTC.